The rows below give T cell receptor beta chains drawn from one sample of a study of regulatory T cells in long-lasting Graves disease. TCRdb reprocessed the multiplex PCR reads via MiXCR and lists one record per CDR3 protein. The sample has roughly 400,000 distinct CDR3 sequences, approximately 22% seen once. The sample here was peripheral blood mononuclear cells (PBMCs), taken when the disease was refractory, from a patient treated with antithyroid drugs. These TCRs come from a female donor with Graves disease. Both conserved end residues are part of each CDR3. Fields, in order: V gene, clone size, J gene, CDR3 length, D gene, CDR3 protein, CDR3 DNA. D genes are given only for firm matches. Clone sizes are given selectively: once, few, many, or a class where the clone is expanded.

v_call: TRBV7-2
clone_size: few
j_call: TRBJ1-4
cdr3_length: 15
d_call: NA
cdr3_aa: CASSPSGTINEKLFF
cdr3_nt: TGTGCCAGCAGCCCTAGTGGGACAATTAATGAAAAACTGTTTTTT

v_call: TRBV10-2
clone_size: NA
j_call: TRBJ2-3
cdr3_length: 16
d_call: TRBD2
cdr3_aa: CASSDWIAGSTDTQYF
cdr3_nt: TGCGCCAGCAGTGATTGGATAGCGGGAAGCACAGATACGCAGTATTTT

v_call: TRBV18
clone_size: few
j_call: TRBJ2-7
cdr3_length: 16
d_call: NA
cdr3_aa: CASSPGRGQSSYEQYF
cdr3_nt: TGTGCCAGCTCACCAGGTCGTGGTCAGAGCTCCTACGAGCAGTACTTC

v_call: TRBV3-1
clone_size: NA
j_call: TRBJ1-3
cdr3_length: 16
d_call: NA
cdr3_aa: CASSQDQFSSGNTIYF
cdr3_nt: TGTGCCAGCAGCCAAGACCAGTTTAGCTCTGGAAACACCATATATTTT

v_call: TRBV2
clone_size: few
j_call: TRBJ2-1
cdr3_length: 13
d_call: NA
cdr3_aa: CASTDGLNNEQFF
cdr3_nt: TGTGCCAGCACAGATGGGCTTAACAATGAGCAGTTCTTC

v_call: TRBV5-1
clone_size: NA
j_call: TRBJ2-5
cdr3_length: 15
d_call: NA
cdr3_aa: CASSLDMGVQETQYF
cdr3_nt: TGCGCCAGCAGCTTGGATATGGGAGTTCAGGAGACCCAGTACTTC

v_call: TRBV18
clone_size: many
j_call: TRBJ2-7
cdr3_length: 13
d_call: NA
cdr3_aa: CASSQADSSEQYF
cdr3_nt: TGTGCCAGCTCACAAGCGGACAGTTCGGAGCAGTACTTC

v_call: TRBV7-2
clone_size: few
j_call: TRBJ2-5
cdr3_length: 20
d_call: TRBD2
cdr3_aa: CASSSLFPSGRAPAQETQYF
cdr3_nt: TGTGCCAGCAGCTCCCTTTTTCCCAGCGGGAGGGCTCCGGCCCAAGAGACCCAGTACTTC

v_call: TRBV27
clone_size: few
j_call: TRBJ1-1
cdr3_length: 17
d_call: TRBD1
cdr3_aa: CASSFGTGGVGNTEAFF
cdr3_nt: TGTGCCAGCAGTTTCGGGACAGGGGGCGTTGGGAACACTGAAGCTTTCTTT

v_call: TRBV19
clone_size: NA
j_call: TRBJ1-4
cdr3_length: 14
d_call: NA
cdr3_aa: CASSTGHLNEKLFF
cdr3_nt: TGTGCCAGTAGCACGGGACACCTTAATGAAAAACTGTTTTTT

v_call: TRBV12-3/TRBV12-4
clone_size: many
j_call: TRBJ1-3
cdr3_length: 14
d_call: NA
cdr3_aa: CASRTAGTGNTIYF
cdr3_nt: TGTGCCAGCAGGACGGCTGGGACTGGAAACACCATATATTTT

v_call: TRBV6-1
clone_size: many
j_call: TRBJ2-7
cdr3_length: 13
d_call: TRBD2
cdr3_aa: CASRAGQAYEQYF
cdr3_nt: TGTGCCAGCAGAGCGGGGCAAGCCTACGAGCAGTACTTC

v_call: TRBV28
clone_size: many
j_call: TRBJ1-3
cdr3_length: 14
d_call: TRBD1
cdr3_aa: CASWTGTGGNTIYF
cdr3_nt: TGTGCCAGTTGGACCGGGACAGGGGGAAACACCATATATTTT

v_call: TRBV19
clone_size: NA
j_call: TRBJ2-7
cdr3_length: 15
d_call: NA
cdr3_aa: CASRAPGRGVYEQYF
cdr3_nt: TGTGCCAGTAGGGCCCCTGGCAGGGGGGTCTACGAGCAGTACTTC

v_call: TRBV12-3/TRBV12-4
clone_size: many
j_call: TRBJ1-1
cdr3_length: 15
d_call: TRBD1
cdr3_aa: CASSADRGSNTEAFF
cdr3_nt: TGTGCCAGCAGTGCAGACAGGGGGTCCAACACTGAAGCTTTCTTT

v_call: TRBV12-3/TRBV12-4
clone_size: many
j_call: TRBJ2-7
cdr3_length: 16
d_call: TRBD1
cdr3_aa: CASSSAWGQGRYEQYF
cdr3_nt: TGTGCCAGCAGTTCAGCGTGGGGACAGGGGCGCTACGAGCAGTACTTC

v_call: TRBV14
clone_size: NA
j_call: TRBJ2-7
cdr3_length: 16
d_call: NA
cdr3_aa: CASSQLKEHNKYEQYF
cdr3_nt: TGTGCCAGCAGCCAACTAAAAGAACACAACAAGTACGAGCAGTACTTC

v_call: TRBV28
clone_size: many
j_call: TRBJ2-7
cdr3_length: 18
d_call: TRBD2
cdr3_aa: CASGSPPSGGKIIYEQYF
cdr3_nt: TGTGCCAGCGGTAGCCCCCCAAGCGGGGGGAAAATTATTTACGAGCAGTACTTC

v_call: TRBV2
clone_size: many
j_call: TRBJ2-7
cdr3_length: 14
d_call: NA
cdr3_aa: CASREIGRTYEQYF
cdr3_nt: TGTGCCAGCAGAGAAATCGGACGGACCTACGAGCAGTACTTC

v_call: TRBV7-9
clone_size: NA
j_call: TRBJ2-7
cdr3_length: 15
d_call: TRBD2
cdr3_aa: CASSAELAGPYEQYF
cdr3_nt: TGTGCCAGCAGCGCCGAACTAGCGGGACCCTACGAGCAGTACTTC

v_call: TRBV20-1
clone_size: few
j_call: TRBJ2-5
cdr3_length: 13
d_call: NA
cdr3_aa: CSALLVLVETQYF
cdr3_nt: TGCAGTGCTTTATTGGTGCTAGTTGAGACCCAGTACTTC

v_call: TRBV12-3/TRBV12-4
clone_size: many
j_call: TRBJ1-4
cdr3_length: 16
d_call: NA
cdr3_aa: CASRGGFSATNEKLFF
cdr3_nt: TGTGCCAGCAGGGGGGGGTTTAGTGCAACTAATGAAAAACTGTTTTTT

v_call: TRBV11-2
clone_size: many
j_call: TRBJ1-2
cdr3_length: 13
d_call: NA
cdr3_aa: CASSLRTDGGYTF
cdr3_nt: TGTGCCAGCAGCTTACGGACAGACGGTGGCTACACCTTC

v_call: TRBV27
clone_size: many
j_call: TRBJ1-1
cdr3_length: 14
d_call: NA
cdr3_aa: CASSPGYLGTEAFF
cdr3_nt: TGTGCCAGCAGCCCGGGGTATTTGGGCACTGAAGCTTTCTTT

v_call: TRBV28
clone_size: many
j_call: TRBJ1-5
cdr3_length: 15
d_call: NA
cdr3_aa: CASSLYGSAAKPQHF
cdr3_nt: TGTGCCAGCAGTTTATATGGGTCTGCGGCGAAGCCCCAGCATTTT

v_call: TRBV2
clone_size: many
j_call: TRBJ2-5
cdr3_length: 13
d_call: TRBD2
cdr3_aa: CASNWREEETQYF
cdr3_nt: TGTGCCAGCAACTGGCGGGAGGAAGAGACCCAGTACTTC

v_call: TRBV5-1
clone_size: few
j_call: TRBJ2-7
cdr3_length: 15
d_call: NA
cdr3_aa: CASSALRGSSYEQYF
cdr3_nt: TGCGCCAGCAGCGCCCTCAGGGGAAGCTCCTACGAGCAGTACTTC

v_call: TRBV4-2
clone_size: NA
j_call: TRBJ2-7
cdr3_length: 15
d_call: TRBD2
cdr3_aa: CASSLSGLAGYEQYF
cdr3_nt: TGTGCCAGCAGCCTATCGGGACTAGCGGGATACGAGCAGTACTTC

v_call: TRBV7-2
clone_size: many
j_call: TRBJ2-7
cdr3_length: 13
d_call: NA
cdr3_aa: CASSFGVSGEQYF
cdr3_nt: TGTGCCAGCAGCTTCGGGGTTAGTGGAGAGCAGTACTTC

v_call: TRBV19
clone_size: few
j_call: TRBJ2-2
cdr3_length: 13
d_call: TRBD1
cdr3_aa: CASSIGTAGELFF
cdr3_nt: TGTGCCAGTAGTATTGGGACAGCCGGGGAGCTGTTTTTT

v_call: TRBV6-1
clone_size: few
j_call: TRBJ1-5
cdr3_length: 15
d_call: NA
cdr3_aa: CASSPGQYSNQPQHF
cdr3_nt: TGTGCCAGCAGCCCCGGACAGTATAGCAATCAGCCCCAGCATTTT

v_call: TRBV11-2
clone_size: many
j_call: TRBJ2-7
cdr3_length: 15
d_call: TRBD1
cdr3_aa: CASSDWTGLTYEQYF
cdr3_nt: TGTGCCAGCAGCGACTGGACAGGGCTAACCTACGAGCAGTACTTC

v_call: TRBV20-1
clone_size: many
j_call: TRBJ1-2
cdr3_length: 16
d_call: TRBD1
cdr3_aa: CSARVPGQGAFYGYTF
cdr3_nt: TGCAGTGCTAGAGTCCCGGGACAGGGGGCATTCTATGGCTACACCTTC

v_call: TRBV27
clone_size: many
j_call: TRBJ2-7
cdr3_length: 13
d_call: TRBD2
cdr3_aa: CASSLDREGEQYF
cdr3_nt: TGTGCCAGCAGTTTAGATCGGGAGGGCGAGCAGTACTTC

v_call: TRBV7-3
clone_size: few
j_call: TRBJ2-2
cdr3_length: 16
d_call: NA
cdr3_aa: CASSLPGGPNTGELFF
cdr3_nt: TGTGCCAGCAGCTTACCCGGAGGGCCGAACACCGGGGAGCTGTTTTTT

v_call: TRBV27
clone_size: many
j_call: TRBJ2-7
cdr3_length: 14
d_call: NA
cdr3_aa: CASSLGESLYEQYF
cdr3_nt: TGTGCCAGCAGTTTAGGGGAGAGTCTCTACGAGCAGTACTTC

v_call: TRBV20-1
clone_size: NA
j_call: TRBJ2-7
cdr3_length: 13
d_call: TRBD2
cdr3_aa: CSARRDYQIEQYF
cdr3_nt: TGCAGTGCTAGAAGGGACTACCAAATCGAGCAGTACTTC

v_call: TRBV6-1
clone_size: few
j_call: TRBJ1-5
cdr3_length: 15
d_call: NA
cdr3_aa: CASSPDGSLNQPQHF
cdr3_nt: TGTGCCAGCAGCCCCGATGGCAGCCTGAATCAGCCCCAGCATTTT

v_call: TRBV12-3/TRBV12-4
clone_size: many
j_call: TRBJ2-7
cdr3_length: 18
d_call: NA
cdr3_aa: CASSLQTGASSFSYEQYF
cdr3_nt: TGTGCCAGCAGTTTACAGACAGGTGCATCATCTTTTTCCTACGAGCAGTACTTC

v_call: TRBV5-1
clone_size: few
j_call: TRBJ2-5
cdr3_length: 14
d_call: NA
cdr3_aa: CASSSGGLRETQYF
cdr3_nt: TGTGCCAGCAGCTCAGGGGGACTGCGTGAGACCCAGTACTTC

v_call: TRBV2
clone_size: many
j_call: TRBJ2-2
cdr3_length: 14
d_call: TRBD1
cdr3_aa: CASLGTGLTGELFF
cdr3_nt: TGTGCCAGTCTCGGGACAGGACTAACCGGGGAGCTGTTTTTT

v_call: TRBV20-1
clone_size: few
j_call: TRBJ2-7
cdr3_length: 14
d_call: TRBD1
cdr3_aa: CSARDLTGAGEQYF
cdr3_nt: TGCAGTGCTAGAGACCTCACAGGGGCGGGTGAGCAGTACTTC

v_call: TRBV20-1
clone_size: many
j_call: TRBJ2-7
cdr3_length: 14
d_call: TRBD1
cdr3_aa: CSVQARTGGYEQYF
cdr3_nt: TGCAGTGTACAGGCCCGGACAGGGGGGTACGAGCAGTACTTC

v_call: TRBV29-1
clone_size: few
j_call: TRBJ2-7
cdr3_length: 12
d_call: TRBD2
cdr3_aa: CSVLAGVYEQYF
cdr3_nt: TGCAGCGTTCTAGCGGGAGTCTACGAGCAGTACTTC

v_call: TRBV28
clone_size: many
j_call: TRBJ2-7
cdr3_length: 17
d_call: NA
cdr3_aa: CASSLCAISLPPHEQYF
cdr3_nt: TGTGCCAGCAGTTTATGCGCAATATCCCTGCCTCCCCACGAGCAGTACTTC

v_call: TRBV9
clone_size: once
j_call: TRBJ1-6
cdr3_length: 17
d_call: NA
cdr3_aa: CASSVDSRQGANSPLHF
cdr3_nt: TGTGCCAGCAGCGTAGACAGTCGACAAGGTGCCAATTCACCCCTCCACTTT

v_call: TRBV28
clone_size: many
j_call: TRBJ2-7
cdr3_length: 16
d_call: TRBD2
cdr3_aa: CASSLLGLAGVQEQYF
cdr3_nt: TGTGCCAGCAGTTTACTCGGACTAGCGGGAGTACAGGAGCAGTACTTC

v_call: TRBV20-1
clone_size: NA
j_call: TRBJ1-6
cdr3_length: 13
d_call: NA
cdr3_aa: CSARSGDGSPLHF
cdr3_nt: TGCAGTGCTAGATCAGGGGATGGTTCACCCCTCCACTTT

v_call: TRBV7-6
clone_size: NA
j_call: TRBJ2-7
cdr3_length: 15
d_call: TRBD1
cdr3_aa: CASSRNPGQTYEQYF
cdr3_nt: TGTGCCAGCAGCAGAAATCCGGGACAGACTTACGAGCAGTACTTC

v_call: TRBV27
clone_size: NA
j_call: TRBJ2-2
cdr3_length: 14
d_call: NA
cdr3_aa: CASSLWGDTGELFF
cdr3_nt: TGTGCCAGCAGTTTATGGGGAGATACCGGGGAGCTGTTTTTT

v_call: TRBV7-9
clone_size: NA
j_call: TRBJ1-1
cdr3_length: 15
d_call: NA
cdr3_aa: CASSLESPRRAEAFF
cdr3_nt: TGTGCCAGCAGCTTAGAAAGTCCCCGGAGGGCTGAAGCTTTCTTT

v_call: TRBV6-1
clone_size: NA
j_call: TRBJ1-5
cdr3_length: 14
d_call: TRBD1
cdr3_aa: CAIQGGGRDQPQHF
cdr3_nt: TGTGCCATCCAGGGGGGGGGTAGAGATCAGCCCCAGCATTTT

v_call: TRBV28
clone_size: many
j_call: TRBJ1-1
cdr3_length: 13
d_call: NA
cdr3_aa: CASSHQGNTEAFF
cdr3_nt: TGTGCCAGCAGCCATCAGGGGAACACTGAAGCTTTCTTT

v_call: TRBV19
clone_size: NA
j_call: TRBJ1-4
cdr3_length: 13
d_call: NA
cdr3_aa: CASSIVGGEKLFF
cdr3_nt: TGTGCCAGTAGTATAGTTGGTGGTGAAAAACTGTTTTTT

v_call: TRBV14
clone_size: many
j_call: TRBJ2-7
cdr3_length: 16
d_call: TRBD2
cdr3_aa: CASSQGLAGSYVEQYF
cdr3_nt: TGTGCCAGCAGCCAAGGACTAGCGGGGTCCTACGTAGAGCAGTACTTC

v_call: TRBV7-8
clone_size: few
j_call: TRBJ2-7
cdr3_length: 15
d_call: TRBD1
cdr3_aa: CASSGWTGTTYEQYF
cdr3_nt: TGTGCCAGCAGCGGCTGGACAGGCACGACCTACGAGCAGTACTTC